Reported below is one TCR beta chain. The antigen is unknown. V shed 0 bases and J shed 4 bases, with 13 bases lying between them. This CDR3 comprises 15 residues. CDR1 is LNHDA, CDR2 SQIVND, per germline (reference sequence). The data are from a study of shared clonotypes between healthy human individuals. Turning to the study itself: For every donor, three CD4 naive, three CD4 memory, two CD8 naive and one CD8 memory plates were used. Study observations and caveats: An effect of sequencing depth on clonotype sharing among donors was expected.

Repertoires were generated with immunoSEQ multiplex PCR, while TCRdb's copy carries only in-frame clones and drops some. The repertoire includes 190,000 or so clones, over 85% of them detected once, and approximately 0.07% sits in the top ten. The sequenced sample was naive CD4+ T cells sorted from blood. Regarding subset: CD45RA+ positively selected. The sequence was collected from a woman in her thirties in good health. The chain carries TRBV19 and TRBJ2-7; no reliable D call. CDR3 amino acids: CASSIDQPGSYEQYF. In DNA form, the CDR3 reads TGTGCCAGTAGTATAGATCAACCCGGGTCTTACGAGCAGTACTTC.